Listed below are T cell receptor beta chains from one sample, sequenced in a study of shared clonotypes between healthy human individuals. Only in-frame clones appear in the TCRdb table, and some are missing; sequencing was by immunoSEQ multiplex PCR. The profile shows about 490,000 clones, 76% of them singletons. The sequencing sample was made of PBMCs. The receptor set was obtained from a woman between 40 and 55 years old in good health. Some clones in this sample may be carry-over from other donors' samples. The CDR3 runs from the conserved cysteine through the conserved F or W. Each record gives: clone size, D gene, J gene, V gene, CDR3 DNA, CDR3 protein. D genes are given only for firm matches. Size tells how often a clone was seen (once, few, many) or the class of an expanded clone, and some rows leave it out.

size: .
D: TRBD1
J: TRBJ2-1
V: TRBV2
DNA: TGTGCCAGCAGAGCCGGACAGGGTAATTATGAGCAGTTCTTC
CDR3: CASRAGQGNYEQFF

size: .
D: .
J: TRBJ2-2
V: TRBV28
DNA: TGTGCCACCATCCGGGACCGGAACACCGGGGAGCTGTTTTTT
CDR3: CATIRDRNTGELFF

size: many
D: .
J: TRBJ2-3
V: TRBV9
DNA: TGTGCCAGCAGCGTAGGCTGGGGAGATACGCAGTATTTT
CDR3: CASSVGWGDTQYF

size: once
D: .
J: TRBJ2-4
V: TRBV15
DNA: TGTGCCACCAGCATTCTACGCCTGGGCCTTCAGTACTTC
CDR3: CATSILRLGLQYF

size: few
D: .
J: TRBJ2-1
V: TRBV28
DNA: TGTGCCAGCAGTCCTCCGGGCGATTGGGGGGATGAGCAGTTCTTC
CDR3: CASSPPGDWGDEQFF

size: .
D: .
J: TRBJ1-2
V: TRBV6-4
DNA: TGTGCCAGCAGTGAGGGCCCAGGGACTGGTGGCTACACCTTC
CDR3: CASSEGPGTGGYTF

size: .
D: TRBD2
J: TRBJ2-7
V: TRBV11-1
DNA: TGTGCCAGCAGCTTAAGCGGGATTACCTACGAGCAGTACTTC
CDR3: CASSLSGITYEQYF

size: .
D: .
J: TRBJ2-5
V: TRBV7-8
DNA: TGTGCCAGCAGCTTAGCTTTGGCAGGGGGGGAGACCCAGTACTTC
CDR3: CASSLALAGGETQYF

size: .
D: .
J: TRBJ2-1
V: TRBV30
DNA: TGTGCCTGGAAGGCGTCCCGGGATGAGCAGTTCTTC
CDR3: CAWKASRDEQFF

size: .
D: TRBD2
J: TRBJ2-7
V: TRBV5-4
DNA: TGTGCCAGCAGCTCTGACCCTAGCGGGAGGGTTCACGAGCAGTACTTC
CDR3: CASSSDPSGRVHEQYF

size: .
D: TRBD1
J: TRBJ1-1
V: TRBV7-2
DNA: TGTGCCAGCAGCTCACAAACAGGGGGCAGACCAAGTAGGACTGAAGCTTTCTTT
CDR3: CASSSQTGGRPSRTEAFF

size: .
D: .
J: TRBJ1-2
V: TRBV12-2
DNA: TGTGCAAGTCGCTTAGAGGGCCCGCAATATGGCTACACCTTC
CDR3: CASRLEGPQYGYTF

size: .
D: .
J: TRBJ1-4
V: TRBV4-2
DNA: TGTGCCAGCAGCCATCCTACCGGGACAAGTAATGAAAAACTGTTTTTT
CDR3: CASSHPTGTSNEKLFF

size: .
D: .
J: TRBJ2-7
V: TRBV6-4
DNA: TGTGCCAGCAGTGACTACAGACAGATACCATACGAGCAGTACTTC
CDR3: CASSDYRQIPYEQYF

size: few
D: .
J: TRBJ1-1
V: TRBV5-1
DNA: TGCGCCAGCAGCTTGTTGGCAGACACTGAAGCTTTCTTT
CDR3: CASSLLADTEAFF

size: .
D: .
J: TRBJ1-6
V: TRBV28
DNA: TGTGCCACCGCGGGCTCCTATAATTCACCCCTCCACTTT
CDR3: CATAGSYNSPLHF

size: .
D: .
J: TRBJ1-1
V: TRBV5-4
DNA: TGTGCCAGCAGAGGGGCCAGGGAGAACACTGAAGCTTTCTTT
CDR3: CASRGARENTEAFF

size: .
D: .
J: TRBJ1-2
V: TRBV19
DNA: TGTGCCAGTAGTCCACAGGGATCCTTCCGCTATGGCTACACCTTC
CDR3: CASSPQGSFRYGYTF

size: .
D: TRBD2
J: TRBJ2-2
V: TRBV27
DNA: TGTGCCAGCAGTCCCCGGGGAGGGATGAACACCGGGGAGCTGTTTTTT
CDR3: CASSPRGGMNTGELFF

size: .
D: .
J: TRBJ1-4
V: TRBV25-1
DNA: TGCGCCAGCAGTAACCCCGGGGGAGGGAACGAAAAACTGTTTTTT
CDR3: CASSNPGGGNEKLFF

size: .
D: TRBD1
J: TRBJ1-2
V: TRBV11-3
DNA: TGTGCCAGCAGCTTAGAAAAGGGGGCTGTGGGCTACACCTTC
CDR3: CASSLEKGAVGYTF

size: .
D: .
J: TRBJ1-2
V: TRBV6-5
DNA: TGTGCCAGCAGCCCCACCCTCGGCTTCTCCTATGGCTACACCTTC
CDR3: CASSPTLGFSYGYTF

size: .
D: TRBD2
J: TRBJ2-7
V: TRBV7-2
DNA: TGTGCCAGCAGCTTAGGAGCGGGAGGACCTAGGGAGCAGTACTTC
CDR3: CASSLGAGGPREQYF

size: .
D: .
J: TRBJ2-7
V: TRBV28
DNA: TGTGCCAGCTCCCGGATCAGGGAGAGTTACGAGCAGTACTTC
CDR3: CASSRIRESYEQYF

size: .
D: .
J: TRBJ1-5
V: TRBV28
DNA: TGTGCCAGCAGCCCAACAGGTTTTCTAGAGCCCCAGCATTTT
CDR3: CASSPTGFLEPQHF

size: .
D: .
J: TRBJ1-3
V: TRBV28
DNA: TGTGCCAGCAGGGACTACACTGGAAACACCATATATTTT
CDR3: CASRDYTGNTIYF

size: .
D: TRBD2
J: TRBJ2-5
V: TRBV10-3
DNA: TGTGCCATCAGTGCATCTAGCGGAGTCCAAGAGACCCAGTACTTC
CDR3: CAISASSGVQETQYF

size: .
D: .
J: TRBJ1-5
V: TRBV6-1
DNA: TGTGCCAGCAGTGTCCAGGTGGACAGCCGAGGTAGCCCCCAGCATTTT
CDR3: CASSVQVDSRGSPQHF

size: .
D: .
J: TRBJ1-2
V: TRBV28
DNA: TGTGCCAGCAGTTTCGGAGGGGGGCGCGTGTATGGCTACACCTTC
CDR3: CASSFGGGRVYGYTF

size: few
D: TRBD1
J: TRBJ1-2
V: TRBV19
DNA: TGTGCCAAACGGGACAGGCTCAACTATGGCTACACCTTC
CDR3: CAKRDRLNYGYTF

size: .
D: TRBD2
J: TRBJ2-1
V: TRBV9
DNA: TGTGCCAGCAGCCTATTAGCGGGAGGGCCCTCGGGACATGAGCAGTTCTTC
CDR3: CASSLLAGGPSGHEQFF

size: .
D: .
J: TRBJ2-7
V: TRBV9
DNA: TGTGCCAGCAGCCCAGGGGCCGGTGAGCAGTACTTC
CDR3: CASSPGAGEQYF

size: once
D: .
J: TRBJ2-5
V: TRBV5-1
DNA: TGCGCCAGCAGTCCATCCCCAGGGACGGAAGAGACCCAGTACTTC
CDR3: CASSPSPGTEETQYF

size: .
D: .
J: TRBJ2-5
V: TRBV25-1
DNA: TGTGCCAGCAGTGACCCCGATTGGGGTGGAGAGACCCAGTACTTC
CDR3: CASSDPDWGGETQYF

size: .
D: .
J: TRBJ1-1
V: TRBV19
DNA: TGTGCCAGTAGTCTACGCCTGGCCCCTGCTGAAGCTTTCTTT
CDR3: CASSLRLAPAEAFF

size: once
D: .
J: TRBJ2-5
V: TRBV7-2
DNA: TGTGCCAGCAGCCCTACTGGCAGGAAAGAGACCCAGTACTTC
CDR3: CASSPTGRKETQYF

size: .
D: TRBD2
J: TRBJ2-7
V: TRBV4-1
DNA: TGCGCCAGCAGCCCCGGACTAGCGGGGAACTACGAGCAGTACTTC
CDR3: CASSPGLAGNYEQYF

size: .
D: .
J: TRBJ1-5
V: TRBV28
DNA: TGTGCCAGCAGTACAGGTAGCAATCAGCCCCAGCATTTT
CDR3: CASSTGSNQPQHF

size: .
D: .
J: TRBJ2-2
V: TRBV19
DNA: TGTGCCAGTAGTATTAGGTACGGGCAGATGACTAACAAGCTCACCGGGGAGCTGTTTTTT
CDR3: CASSIRYGQMTNKLTGELFF

size: .
D: .
J: TRBJ2-7
V: TRBV11-2
DNA: TGTGCCAGCAGGTTCAGCGCCTCCTACGAGCAGTACTTC
CDR3: CASRFSASYEQYF

size: once
D: TRBD2
J: TRBJ2-1
V: TRBV30
DNA: TGTGCCTGGAGCAGGGGACTAGCGGGACCTTCTGAGCAGTTCTTC
CDR3: CAWSRGLAGPSEQFF

size: .
D: .
J: TRBJ1-3
V: TRBV5-1
DNA: TGCGCCAGCAACTTGGGGCAGCGCTCTGGAAACACCATATATTTT
CDR3: CASNLGQRSGNTIYF

size: few
D: .
J: TRBJ2-2
V: TRBV4-1
DNA: TGCGCCAGCAGCCAAGACCCCCCGGGCAGGGTAGACACCGGGGAGCTGTTTTTT
CDR3: CASSQDPPGRVDTGELFF

size: .
D: TRBD1
J: TRBJ1-2
V: TRBV19
DNA: TGTGCCAGTAGTAGGGACAGGGAATGGTATGGCTACACCTTC
CDR3: CASSRDREWYGYTF

size: .
D: TRBD2
J: TRBJ2-1
V: TRBV4-3
DNA: TGCGCCAGCAGCCAAGAATACCATCGGACTAGCGATGAGCAGTTCTTC
CDR3: CASSQEYHRTSDEQFF

size: once
D: .
J: TRBJ2-5
V: TRBV7-9
DNA: TGTGCCAGCAGCTTAGCGCTGGGGCTGGAGGAGACCCAGTACTTC
CDR3: CASSLALGLEETQYF

size: .
D: .
J: TRBJ1-2
V: TRBV30
DNA: TGTGCCTGGAGTGGGGACACCAAGAACTATGGCTACACCTTC
CDR3: CAWSGDTKNYGYTF